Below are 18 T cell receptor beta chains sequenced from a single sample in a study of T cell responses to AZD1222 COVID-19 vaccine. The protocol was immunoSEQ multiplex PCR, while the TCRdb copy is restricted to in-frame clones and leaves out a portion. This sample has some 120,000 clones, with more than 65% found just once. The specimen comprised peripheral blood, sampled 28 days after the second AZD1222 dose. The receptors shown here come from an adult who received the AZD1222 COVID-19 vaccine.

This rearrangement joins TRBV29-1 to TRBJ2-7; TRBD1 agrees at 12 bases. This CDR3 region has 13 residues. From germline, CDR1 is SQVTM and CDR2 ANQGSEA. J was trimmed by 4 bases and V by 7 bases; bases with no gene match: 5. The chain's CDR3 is CSARDRGRYEQYF. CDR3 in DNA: TGCAGCGCCAGGGACAGGGGGCGATACGAGCAGTACTTC.

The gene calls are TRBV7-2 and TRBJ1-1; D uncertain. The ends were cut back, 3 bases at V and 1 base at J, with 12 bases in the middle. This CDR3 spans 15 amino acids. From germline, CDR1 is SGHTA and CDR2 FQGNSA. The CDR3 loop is CASSFFQAPNTEAFF. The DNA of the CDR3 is TGTGCCAGCAGCTTCTTTCAAGCTCCGAACACTGAAGCTTTCTTT.

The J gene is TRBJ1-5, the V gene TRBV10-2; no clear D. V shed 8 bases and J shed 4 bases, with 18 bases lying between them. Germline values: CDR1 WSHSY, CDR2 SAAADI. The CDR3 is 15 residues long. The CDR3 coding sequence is TGCGCCAGCTCCAGGACCGAACCTTATAATCAGCCCCAGCATTTT. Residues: CASSRTEPYNQPQHF.

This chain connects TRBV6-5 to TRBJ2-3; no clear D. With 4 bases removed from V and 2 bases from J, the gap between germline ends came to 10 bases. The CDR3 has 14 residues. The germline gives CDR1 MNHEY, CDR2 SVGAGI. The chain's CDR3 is CASSWAASTDTQYF. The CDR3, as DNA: TGTGCCAGCAGTTGGGCAGCGTCCACAGATACGCAGTATTTT.

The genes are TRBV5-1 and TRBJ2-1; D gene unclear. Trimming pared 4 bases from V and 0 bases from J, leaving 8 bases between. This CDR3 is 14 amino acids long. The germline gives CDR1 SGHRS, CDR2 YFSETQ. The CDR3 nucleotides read TGCGCCAGCAGCAGGCCGAGCTCCTACAATGAGCAGTTCTTC. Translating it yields CASSRPSSYNEQFF.

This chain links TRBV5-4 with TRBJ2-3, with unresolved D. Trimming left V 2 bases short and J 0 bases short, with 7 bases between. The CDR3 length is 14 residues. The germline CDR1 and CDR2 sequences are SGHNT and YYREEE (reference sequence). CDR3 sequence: CASSFVGSTDTQYF. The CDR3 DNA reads TGTGCCAGCAGCTTTGTGGGAAGCACAGATACGCAGTATTTT.

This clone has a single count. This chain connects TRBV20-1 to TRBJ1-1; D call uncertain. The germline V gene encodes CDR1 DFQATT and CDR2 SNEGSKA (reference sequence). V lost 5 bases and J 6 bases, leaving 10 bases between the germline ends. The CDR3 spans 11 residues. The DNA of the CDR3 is TGCAGTGCTCCGGATGTGGCTGAAGCTTTCTTT. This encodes CSAPDVAEAFF.

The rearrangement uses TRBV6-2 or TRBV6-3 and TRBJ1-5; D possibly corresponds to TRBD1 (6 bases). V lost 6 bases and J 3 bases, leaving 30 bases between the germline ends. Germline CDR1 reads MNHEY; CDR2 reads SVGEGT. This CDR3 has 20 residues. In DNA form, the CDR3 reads TGTGCCAGCAGCCGGGATCTAGGGTCTCAGGGGTCCTATTCCAATCAGCCCCAGCATTTT. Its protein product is CASSRDLGSQGSYSNQPQHF.

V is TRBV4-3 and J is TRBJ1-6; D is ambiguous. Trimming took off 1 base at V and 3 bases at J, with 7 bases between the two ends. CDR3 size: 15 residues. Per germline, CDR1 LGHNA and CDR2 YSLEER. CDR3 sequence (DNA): TGCGCCAGCAGCCAAGGTGGACTCTATAATTCACCCCTCCACTTT. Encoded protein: CASSQGGLYNSPLHF.

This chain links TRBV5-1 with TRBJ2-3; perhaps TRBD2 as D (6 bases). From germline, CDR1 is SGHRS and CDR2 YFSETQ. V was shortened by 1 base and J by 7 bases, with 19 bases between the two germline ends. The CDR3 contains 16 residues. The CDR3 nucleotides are TGCGCCAGCAGCTTGCGACCGGGACTGGAACTGTATACGCAGTATTTT. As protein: CASSLRPGLELYTQYF. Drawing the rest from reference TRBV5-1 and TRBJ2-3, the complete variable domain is KAGVTQTPRYLIKTRGQQVTLSCSPISGHRSVSWYQQTPGQGLQFLFEYFSETQRNKGNFPGRFSGRQFSNSRSEMNVSTLELGDSALYLCASSLRPGLELYTQYFGPGTRLTVL.

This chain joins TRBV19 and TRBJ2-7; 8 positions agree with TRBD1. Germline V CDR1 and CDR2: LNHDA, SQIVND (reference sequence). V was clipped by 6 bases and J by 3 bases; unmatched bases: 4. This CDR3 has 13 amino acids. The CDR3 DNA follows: TGTGCCAGTAGAGACAGGGGACTCTACGAGCAGTACTTC. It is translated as CASRDRGLYEQYF.

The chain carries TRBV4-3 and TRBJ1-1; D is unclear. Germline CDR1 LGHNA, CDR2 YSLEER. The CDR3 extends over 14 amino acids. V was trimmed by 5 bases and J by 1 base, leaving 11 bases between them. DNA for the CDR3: TGCGCCAGCAGCGAGGTGGCAGAGAACACTGAAGCTTTCTTT. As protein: CASSEVAENTEAFF.

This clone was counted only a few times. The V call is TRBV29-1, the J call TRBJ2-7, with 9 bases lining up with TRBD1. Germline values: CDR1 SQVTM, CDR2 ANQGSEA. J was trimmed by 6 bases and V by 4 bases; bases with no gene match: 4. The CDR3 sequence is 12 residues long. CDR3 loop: CSVGGQGGEQYF. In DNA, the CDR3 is TGCAGCGTTGGGGGACAGGGTGGCGAGCAGTACTTC.

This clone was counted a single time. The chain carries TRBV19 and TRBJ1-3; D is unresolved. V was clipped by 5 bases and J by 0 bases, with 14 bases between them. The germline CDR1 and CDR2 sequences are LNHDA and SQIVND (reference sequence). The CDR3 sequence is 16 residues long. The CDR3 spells CASSALDRNSGNTIYF. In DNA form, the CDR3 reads TGTGCCAGTAGTGCTCTCGACCGAAACTCTGGAAACACCATATATTTT.

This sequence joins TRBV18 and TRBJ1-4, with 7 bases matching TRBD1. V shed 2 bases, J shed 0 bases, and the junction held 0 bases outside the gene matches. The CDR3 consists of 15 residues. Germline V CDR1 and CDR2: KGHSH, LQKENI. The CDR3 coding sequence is TGTGCCAGCTCACCAGGGACAGCAACTAATGAAAAACTGTTTTTT. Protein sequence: CASSPGTATNEKLFF.

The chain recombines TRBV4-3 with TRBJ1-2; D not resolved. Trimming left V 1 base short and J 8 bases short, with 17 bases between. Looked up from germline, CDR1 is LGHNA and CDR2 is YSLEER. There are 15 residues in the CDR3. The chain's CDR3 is CASSQGRPMVEGYTF. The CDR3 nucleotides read TGCGCCAGCAGCCAAGGACGGCCTATGGTGGAAGGCTACACCTTC.

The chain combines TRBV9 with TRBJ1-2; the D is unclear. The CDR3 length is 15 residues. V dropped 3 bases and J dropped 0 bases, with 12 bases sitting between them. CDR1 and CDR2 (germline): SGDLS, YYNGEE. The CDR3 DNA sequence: TGTGCCAGCAGCGGACGGACTGAAGCTAACTATGGCTACACCTTC. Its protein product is CASSGRTEANYGYTF.

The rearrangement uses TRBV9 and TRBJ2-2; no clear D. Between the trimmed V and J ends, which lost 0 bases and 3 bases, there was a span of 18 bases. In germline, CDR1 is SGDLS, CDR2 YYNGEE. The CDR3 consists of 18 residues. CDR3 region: CASSVGVSSPTYTGELFF. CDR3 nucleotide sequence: TGTGCCAGCAGCGTAGGCGTGTCGTCTCCTACATACACCGGGGAGCTGTTTTTT.